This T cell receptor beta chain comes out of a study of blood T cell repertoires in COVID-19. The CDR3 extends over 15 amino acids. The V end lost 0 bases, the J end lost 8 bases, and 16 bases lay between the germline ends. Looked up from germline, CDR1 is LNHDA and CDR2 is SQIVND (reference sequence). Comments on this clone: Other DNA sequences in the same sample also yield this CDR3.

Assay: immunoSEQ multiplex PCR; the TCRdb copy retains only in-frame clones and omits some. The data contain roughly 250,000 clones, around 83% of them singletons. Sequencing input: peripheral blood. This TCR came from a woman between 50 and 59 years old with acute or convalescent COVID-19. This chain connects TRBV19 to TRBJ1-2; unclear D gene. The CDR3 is CASSIEEQSFGGYTF. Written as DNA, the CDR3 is TGTGCCAGTAGTATAGAGGAACAGAGCTTTGGGGGCTACACCTTC.